This TCR beta chain was identified in a study of OX40 agonist ivuxolimab in advanced cancers. The CDR3 runs 16 residues. The V gene end was trimmed by 0 bases and the J gene end by 9 bases; junction bases not matched to a gene: 4. Germline lookup yields CDR1 SGHRS and CDR2 YFSETQ. General study findings and limits: Also present in some nonresponders was a low level of normalized T-cell clonal expansion. CD8+ T cells were the subset that, on average, had more expanded clones than CD4+. At doses 0.1 to 3.0 mg/kg, CD4+ and CD8+ clones expanded.

Sequenced by immunoSEQ multiplex PCR; TCRdb stores in-frame clones only, minus some. The repertoire has about 83,000 clones, approximately 92% of them found once; the top ten carry about 9.4%. The investigators sampled blood at baseline, at cycle 4 day 1, and at cycle 7 day 1. Worth noting for this clone: The antigen is undetermined.

This chain connects TRBV5-1 to TRBJ2-1, with 15 bases matching TRBD2. The receptor was isolated from an adult with an advanced solid tumor such as melanoma, head and neck, liver or kidney cancer. The sample in question was CD4+ or CD8+ T cells sorted from blood, obtained in a trial of the OX40 agonist ivuxolimab. The CDR3 here is CASSLGPGLAGGEQFF. CDR3 DNA sequence: TGCGCCAGCAGCTTGGGACCGGGACTAGCGGGGGGTGAGCAGTTCTTC.